This TCR beta chain stems from a study of human T cells and chemical hapten exposure. This clonotype came up a few times. The V gene's germline CDR1 is DFQATT and CDR2 SNEGSKA (reference sequence). This CDR3 spans 13 amino acids. With V trimmed by 3 bases and J by 6 bases, 5 bases remained unmatched. Regarding time point: healthy volunteer bleed at 2 weeks. Total RNA was extracted from unfractionated whole blood. One entry per CDR3 protein, called by TCRdb with MiXCR from the RACE reads. Of more than 70,000 distinct CDR3 sequences listed, roughly 8.5% are singletons. V and J are TRBV20-1 and TRBJ1-2; 9 bases line up with TRBD1. This TCR derives from a female donor in good health. Some clones in this sample may be carry-over from other donors' samples. Sequencing used whole blood. In DNA, the CDR3 is TGCAGTGCTAGTTTGGACAGGGGAGATGGCTACACCTTC. Protein: CSASLDRGDGYTF.